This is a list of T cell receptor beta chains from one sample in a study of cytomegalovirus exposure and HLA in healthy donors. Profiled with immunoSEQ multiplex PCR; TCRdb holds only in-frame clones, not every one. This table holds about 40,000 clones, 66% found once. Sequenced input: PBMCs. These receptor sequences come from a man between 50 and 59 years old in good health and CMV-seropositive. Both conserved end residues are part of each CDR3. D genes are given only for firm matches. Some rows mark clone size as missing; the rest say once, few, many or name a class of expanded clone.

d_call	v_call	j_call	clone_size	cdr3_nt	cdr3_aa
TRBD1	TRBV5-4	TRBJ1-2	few	TGTGCCAGCAGCTTGGAGGGTCGGGGACAGGAGTTATATGGCTACACCTTC	CASSLEGRGQELYGYTF
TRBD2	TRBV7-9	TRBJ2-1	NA	TGTGCCAGCAGCTTTAGCGGGGGGGCTGGGAATGAGCAGTTCTTC	CASSFSGGAGNEQFF
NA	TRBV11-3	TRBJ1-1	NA	TGTGCCAGCAAAATTACCGGGACTGAAGCTTTCTTT	CASKITGTEAFF
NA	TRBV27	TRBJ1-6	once	TGTGCCAGCAGCCAGGGGAGTAATTCACCCCTCCACTTT	CASSQGSNSPLHF
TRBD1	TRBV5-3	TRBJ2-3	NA	TGTGCCAGAAGCTGGGACCAGGGGGAGGATACGCAGTATTTT	CARSWDQGEDTQYF
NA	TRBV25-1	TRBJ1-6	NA	TGTGCCAGCAGCGCTTTCGGGGGGCTTAATTCACCCCTCCACTTT	CASSAFGGLNSPLHF
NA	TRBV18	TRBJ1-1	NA	TGTGCCAGCTCACCACCGGGCGGGCTGGATGAAGCTTTCTTT	CASSPPGGLDEAFF
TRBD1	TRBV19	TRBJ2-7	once	TGTGCCAGTAGTTCTACCGGGACAGGGCCGGGGCAGTACTTC	CASSSTGTGPGQYF
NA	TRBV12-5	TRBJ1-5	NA	TGTGCTAGTGGCCCGTCGGGACAATATCGGCAGCCCCAGCATTTT	CASGPSGQYRQPQHF
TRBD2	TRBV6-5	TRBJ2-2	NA	TGTGCCAGCCACCGGGGGGGAGCCGGGGAGCTGTTTTTT	CASHRGGAGELFF
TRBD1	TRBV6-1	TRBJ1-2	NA	TGTGCCAGCAGTGTCCGGGACAGGGGGGGTGGCTACACCTTC	CASSVRDRGGGYTF
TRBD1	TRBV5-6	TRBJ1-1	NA	TGTGCCAGCAGCTTGCGACAGGGGGGGAGAGCTTTCTTT	CASSLRQGGRAFF
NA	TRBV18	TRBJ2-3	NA	TGTGCCAGCTCACCTCTGCAGGACAATCAAGATACGCAGTATTTT	CASSPLQDNQDTQYF
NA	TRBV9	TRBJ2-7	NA	TGTGCCAGCAGCGGGGGGCCTAACTACGAGCAGTACTTC	CASSGGPNYEQYF
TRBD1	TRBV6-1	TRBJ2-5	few	TGTGCCAGCGTTGACAGGGGGCGATCAGAGACCCAGTACTTC	CASVDRGRSETQYF
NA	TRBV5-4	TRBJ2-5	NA	TGTGCCAGCAGCATCGGGGAGCAAAGATCCCAAGAGACCCAGTACTTC	CASSIGEQRSQETQYF
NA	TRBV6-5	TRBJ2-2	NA	TGTGCCAGCAGTTACGACTCAGGGACCGGGGAGCTGTTTTTT	CASSYDSGTGELFF
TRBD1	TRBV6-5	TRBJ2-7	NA	TGTGCCAGCAGTTGGGCGGGACAGGGGAAAAGCTACGAGCAGTACTTC	CASSWAGQGKSYEQYF
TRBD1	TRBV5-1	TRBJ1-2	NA	TGCGCCAGCAACCCCGGGACAGGGGGCTCTGGCTATGGCTACACCTTC	CASNPGTGGSGYGYTF
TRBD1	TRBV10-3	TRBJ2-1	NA	TGTGCCATCTGGGACAGGGACCACAATGAGCAGTTCTTC	CAIWDRDHNEQFF
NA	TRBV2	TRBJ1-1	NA	TGTGCCAGCAGTGATCAGGGTACGAGTACTGAAGCTTTCTTT	CASSDQGTSTEAFF
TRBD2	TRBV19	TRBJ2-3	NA	TGTGCCAGTACCCCGGGGGGGGTCGGGGATACGCAGTATTTT	CASTPGGVGDTQYF
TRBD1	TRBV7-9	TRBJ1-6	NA	TGTGCCAGCAGCTTATCGGGACAGAATAATTCACCCCTCCACTTT	CASSLSGQNNSPLHF
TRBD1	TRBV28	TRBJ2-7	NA	TGTGCCAGCAGTCCTCCGGGACAGGTATACGAGCAGTACTTC	CASSPPGQVYEQYF
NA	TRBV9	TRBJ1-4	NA	TGTGCCAGCAGCGTAGGGACTGGATGGAATGAAAAACTGTTTTTT	CASSVGTGWNEKLFF
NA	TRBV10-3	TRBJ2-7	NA	TGTGCCATCAATAACCGACAGAGCTCCTACGAGCAGTACTTC	CAINNRQSSYEQYF
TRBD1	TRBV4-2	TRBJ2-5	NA	TGTGCCAGCAGCCAGTGGACAGGGGGTGAAGAGGCCCAGTACTTC	CASSQWTGGEEAQYF
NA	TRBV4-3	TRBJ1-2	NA	TGCGCCAGCAGCCAAGAAGGGGGGGGTGGCTACACCTTC	CASSQEGGGGYTF